Included here is one T cell receptor beta chain sequence, with context. The target antigen is unknown. The record originates from a study of cytomegalovirus exposure and HLA in healthy donors. Whole-study findings and limits: The classifier reportedly diagnosed cytomegalovirus status with high specificity and sensitivity.

Germline lookup yields CDR1 LGHNA and CDR2 YNFKEQ. The CDR3 is made up of 19 amino acids. V lost 5 bases, J lost 4 bases, and 13 bases stayed unmatched. The PCR employed 60 Vbeta primers together with 13 Jbeta primers. Using immunoSEQ multiplex PCR, the repertoire was profiled, and TCRdb retains in-frame clones only, with some absent. The sample shows some 110,000 clones, and approximately 3.7% sits with its ten largest clones. The chain carries TRBV4-2 and TRBJ2-6; 11 nucleotides match TRBD2. Sequencing was carried out using PBMCs. This TCR was sampled from a man aged 25-45 years in good health and CMV-seronegative. Written as DNA, the CDR3 is TGTGCCAGCAGCACCCTAGCGGGGGGCCTTCCGGGCGGGGCCAACGTCCTGACTTTC. It yields the protein CASSTLAGGLPGGANVLTF.